These 11 T cell receptor beta chains were sequenced from one sample in a study of T cells in Graves' hyperthyroidism and ophthalmopathy. From RNA transcripts, TCR beta CDR3 regions were amplified. When the TCR CDR3 underwent first-round RT-PCR, the HTBI primer set was used. Via MiXCR, TCRdb re-called the multiplex PCR reads, giving one row per CDR3 protein. The table has around 250,000 distinct CDR3 sequences, approximately 14% seen once. Sequencing was carried out using blood. The source is a woman aged 40 to 50 with Graves' hyperthyroidism that later progressed to Graves' ophthalmopathy.

This clonotype appeared many times. CDR3 in DNA: TGTGCCAGCAGCTGGACTAGGGTCTTTAGCACCGGGGAGCTGTTTTTT. This codes for CASSWTRVFSTGELFF. The V call is TRBV28, the J call TRBJ2-2; the match to TRBD2 covers 7 bases. The CDR3 is 16 amino acids. Per germline, CDR1 MDHEN and CDR2 SYDVKM. Trimming cost V 6 bases and J 4 bases; bases outside gene matches: 11.

This clonotype has at least ten counts. The chain links TRBV28 to TRBJ2-2, with D maybe TRBD2 (7 bases). Trimming removed 6 bases from V and 7 bases from J, with 15 bases in between. CDR3 length: 14 amino acids. Germline values: CDR1 MDHEN, CDR2 SYDVKM. The CDR3 loop reads CASRGGLIYGELFF. The CDR3 DNA is TGTGCCAGCAGAGGGGGACTAATTTACGGGGAGCTGTTTTTT. The complete variable domain, with remaining parts taken from reference TRBV28 and TRBJ2-2, reads DVKVTQSSRYLVKRTGEKVFLECVQDMDHENMFWYRQDPGLGLRLIYFSYDVKMKEKGDIPEGYSVSREKKERFSLILESASTNQTSMYLCASRGGLIYGELFFGEGSRLTVL.

The genes are TRBV19 and TRBJ2-3; D not resolved. Trimming cost V 5 bases and J 2 bases, with 14 bases left between them. Germline loops: CDR1 LNHDA, CDR2 SQIVND (reference sequence). The CDR3 runs to 15 residues. CDR3 sequence (DNA): TGTGCCAGTAGTTACGGAATACCCTCCACAGATACGCAGTATTTT. Its protein product is CASSYGIPSTDTQYF.

This clonotype was counted ten times or more. The V call is TRBV29-1, the J call TRBJ1-4, with unresolved D. This CDR3 is 13 amino acids long. The V end lost 6 bases, the J end lost 0 bases, and 8 bases lay between the germline ends. CDR1 is SQVTM and CDR2 is ANQGSEA in the germline V gene. The CDR3 is CSVASTTNEKLFF. The CDR3 DNA follows: TGCAGCGTCGCAAGCACAACTAATGAAAAACTGTTTTTT.

This clonotype was detected ten times or more. The rearrangement uses TRBV7-2 and TRBJ1-5, with 7 bases aligning to TRBD1. V was clipped by 5 bases and J by 4 bases; unmatched bases: 8. Germline V gene data show CDR1 as SGHTA and CDR2 as FQGNSA. The CDR3 is made up of 15 amino acids. CDR3 loop: CASSIQGTVNQPQHF. The CDR3, as DNA: TGTGCCAGCAGCATACAGGGGACCGTAAATCAGCCCCAGCATTTT.

This clonotype was counted between two and nine times. This chain connects TRBV19 to TRBJ2-3; 8 nucleotides align to TRBD2. The CDR3 has 14 amino acids. The junction had 4 bases not matched to a gene; V was cut back by 4 bases and J by 4 bases. Looked up from germline, CDR1 is LNHDA and CDR2 is SQIVND (reference sequence). CDR3 protein: CASSTAGVADTQYF. CDR3 DNA: TGTGCCAGTAGTACAGCGGGAGTTGCAGATACGCAGTATTTT.

This clonotype was detected ten times or more. J is TRBJ2-1 and V is TRBV19; the D is unclear. The germline gives CDR1 LNHDA, CDR2 SQIVND (reference sequence). The CDR3 is 11 amino acids. Trimming shortened V by 3 bases and J by 8 bases, and 5 bases separated the two germline ends. CDR3 bases: TGTGCCAGTAGTATCGGCGATGAGCAGTTCTTC. It yields the protein CASSIGDEQFF.

This clonotype was seen at least ten times. This chain uses TRBV20-1 with TRBJ2-5, with D perhaps matching TRBD1 or TRBD2 (5 bases each). The germline gives CDR1 DFQATT, CDR2 SNEGSKA (reference sequence). The CDR3 is 13 residues long. Trimming cost V 2 bases and J 1 base, with 8 bases left between them. The chain's CDR3 is CSARRGGQETQYF. DNA of the CDR3: TGCAGTGCTAGACGTGGGGGCCAAGAGACCCAGTACTTC.

At least ten counts were recorded for this clonotype. The chain recombines TRBV19 with TRBJ1-1, with D perhaps matching TRBD1 (5 bases). Germline CDR1 reads LNHDA; CDR2 reads SQIVND (reference sequence). CDR3 length equals 14 residues. V lost 1 base to trimming and J lost 8 bases, with 14 bases between them. As DNA, the CDR3 is TGTGCCAGTAGTATAGGACAGATCACCCAAGAAGCTTTCTTT. This codes for CASSIGQITQEAFF.

Ten or more counts support this clonotype. This rearrangement joins TRBV18 to TRBJ2-1, with 9 bases lining up with TRBD1. Germline V CDR1 and CDR2: KGHSH, LQKENI. This CDR3 has 16 amino acids. V gave up 5 bases and J gave up 9 bases; unmatched junction bases: 14. The CDR3 region is CASSTTGGEVAGEQFF. CDR3 DNA: TGTGCCAGCTCAACTACAGGGGGCGAGGTAGCTGGTGAGCAGTTCTTC.

This clonotype occurred a few times. The CDR3 sequence: CASSQVVGVRFGEQYF. CDR3 DNA: TGTGCCAGCAGCCAAGTGGTGGGAGTAAGGTTCGGCGAGCAGTACTTC. The chain employs TRBV14 and TRBJ2-7; possible D gene TRBD2, 5 bases. V was trimmed by 1 base and J by 6 bases, leaving 19 bases between them. The CDR3 totals 16 residues. The germline V gene encodes CDR1 SGHDN and CDR2 FVKESK.